These 30 T cell receptor beta chains share one sample of origin, sequenced in a study of identical twins. MiXCR, applied by TCRdb to the 5' RACE reads, yields one record per CDR3 protein. The table shows 420,000 or so distinct CDR3 sequences, with around 18% occurring only once. The sequenced sample consisted of naive T cells sorted from blood. These receptors all come from a man aged 50 to 59 in good health.

This clonotype has more than one count but fewer than ten. The genes are TRBV5-4 and TRBJ2-1; possibly TRBD2 for D (5 bases). This CDR3 is 16 amino acids long. Trimming removed 0 bases at V and 2 bases at J, with 12 bases between. In germline, CDR1 is SGHNT, CDR2 YYREEE (reference sequence). CDR3 sequence: CASSLGGAGAYNEQFF. CDR3 nucleotide sequence: TGTGCCAGCAGCTTGGGCGGCGCGGGCGCCTACAATGAGCAGTTCTTC.

This clonotype occurred a few times. The chain has TRBV7-8 and TRBJ2-5; 12 bases fit TRBD2. The CDR3 runs to 14 residues. Losses at the gene ends were 5 bases for V and 6 bases for J; bases not matched to a gene: 4. CDR1 is SGHVS, CDR2 FQNEAQ, per germline. This CDR3 reads CASSLGLAGQTQYF. In nucleotides, the CDR3 is TGTGCCAGCAGCCTCGGACTAGCGGGACAGACCCAGTACTTC.

This clonotype was seen more than once but under ten times. DNA for the CDR3: TGTGCCAGCAGCTTGGGACAGGTTCTTGACGAGCAGTACTTC. Its translation: CASSLGQVLDEQYF. The chain joins TRBV7-8 to TRBJ2-7, with 8 bases aligning to TRBD1. The CDR3 totals 14 residues. V lost 3 bases, J lost 5 bases, and 6 bases stayed unmatched. The germline V gene encodes CDR1 SGHVS and CDR2 FQNEAQ. The variable domain in full, with the rest retrieved from reference TRBV7-8 and TRBJ2-7, is GAGVSQSPRYKVAKRGQDVALRCDPISGHVSLFWYQQALGQGPEFLTYFQNEAQLDKSGLPSDRFFAERPEGSVSTLKIQRTQQEDSAVYLCASSLGQVLDEQYFGPGTRLTVT.

This rearrangement joins TRBV5-1 to TRBJ2-5, with D perhaps matching TRBD1 or TRBD2 (5 bases each). The V and J ends lost 2 bases and 3 bases respectively, with 11 bases between them. CDR1 and CDR2 (germline): SGHRS, YFSETQ. This CDR3 region has 14 residues. The CDR3 spells CASSLGTQKETQYF. The CDR3, as DNA: TGCGCCAGCAGCTTAGGGACGCAAAAAGAGACCCAGTACTTC.

This clonotype was observed a few times. J is TRBJ2-7 and V is TRBV4-1, with 9 bases identical to TRBD1. Trimming cost V 1 base and J 7 bases; bases outside gene matches: 17. The CDR3 length is 18 residues. The germline V gene encodes CDR1 MGHRA and CDR2 YSYEKL. CDR3 in amino acids: CASSQGGAGTGRVGEQYF. CDR3 DNA: TGCGCCAGCAGCCAAGGGGGGGCCGGGACAGGGAGGGTCGGGGAGCAGTACTTC.

This chain connects TRBV27 to TRBJ1-1; 7 bases fit TRBD1. Germline lookup yields CDR1 MNHEY and CDR2 SMNVEV (reference sequence). V dropped 9 bases and J dropped 2; count of bases not matched to a gene: 6. This CDR3 region has 13 residues. CDR3: CARTGEGNTEAFF. The DNA of the CDR3 is TGTGCCAGAACAGGGGAGGGAAACACTGAAGCTTTCTTT.

This clonotype has ten or more counts. The chain has TRBV20-1 and TRBJ2-3, with TRBD2 as a possible D gene (5 bases). Germline V gene data show CDR1 as DFQATT and CDR2 as SNEGSKA (reference sequence). CDR3 length equals 14 residues. V lost 2 bases to trimming and J lost 0 bases, with 9 bases between them. The chain's CDR3 is CSARSPGSTDTQYF. The CDR3 DNA reads as TGCAGTGCTAGATCGCCGGGGAGCACAGATACGCAGTATTTT.

This clonotype was detected only a few times. The chain is built from TRBV5-5 and TRBJ2-2, with 7 bases fitting TRBD1. V was pared by 2 bases and J by 5 bases, with 3 bases of the junction left unmatched. CDR1 is SGHKS, CDR2 YYEKEE, per germline (reference sequence). The CDR3 is 14 residues long. This CDR3 reads CASSLPGGTGELFF. The CDR3 DNA reads as TGTGCCAGCAGCTTACCAGGGGGAACCGGGGAGCTGTTTTTT.

The V call is TRBV12-3 or TRBV12-4, the J call TRBJ2-4; D is ambiguous. This CDR3 spans 15 amino acids. V was pared by 1 base and J by 0 bases, with 7 bases between. CDR3 amino acids: CASSLGLLAKNIQYF. DNA of the CDR3: TGTGCCAGCAGTTTAGGCCTTTTAGCCAAAAACATTCAGTACTTC.

J is TRBJ1-5 and V is TRBV18, with 9 bases identical to TRBD1. Germline CDR1 reads KGHSH; CDR2 reads LQKENI. The CDR3 spans 17 residues. V gave up 3 bases and J gave up 4 bases; unmatched junction bases: 10. In DNA, the CDR3 is TGTGCCAGCTCACCTAACCTTCCGGGACAGGGAAATCAGCCCCAGCATTTT. Amino acids: CASSPNLPGQGNQPQHF.

This clonotype was counted only a few times. This chain uses TRBV6-5 with TRBJ2-7; D is ambiguous. The CDR3 has 14 amino acids. V shed 8 bases and J shed 0 bases, with 14 bases lying between them. Germline V lookup: CDR1 MNHEY, CDR2 SVGAGI. CDR3 coding DNA: TGTGCCAGCCGTACGTCGGGCGGCTCCTACGAGCAGTACTTC. Translated: CASRTSGGSYEQYF.

The CDR3 bases are TGTGCCAGCAGCACCCGACAGGGGAGGAGCTCCTACGAGCAGTACTTC. This encodes CASSTRQGRSSYEQYF. This rearrangement joins TRBV11-2 to TRBJ2-7; 8 bases match TRBD1. After removal of 5 bases from V and 0 bases from J, the junction contained 9 bases not matched to a gene. Germline CDR1 and CDR2: SGHAT and FQNNGV. This CDR3 region has 16 residues.

The rearrangement links TRBV9 to TRBJ2-1; TRBD2 agrees at 10 bases. Trimming at V came to 4 bases and at J to 8 bases, leaving 6 bases not matched to a gene. The CDR3 loop spans 14 amino acids. Germline values: CDR1 SGDLS, CDR2 YYNGEE. CDR3 amino acids: CASSLRTSGDEQFF. The CDR3 region has the DNA TGTGCCAGCAGCCTAAGGACTAGCGGCGATGAGCAGTTCTTC. The variable domain in full, completed from reference TRBV9 and TRBJ2-1, reads DSGVTQTPKHLITATGQRVTLRCSPRSGDLSVYWYQQSLDQGLQFLIQYYNGEERAKGNILERFSAQQFPDLHSELNLSSLELGDSALYFCASSLRTSGDEQFFGPGTRLTVL.

The sample holds a few counts of this clonotype. The chain uses TRBV20-1 and TRBJ2-1, with a possible D match to TRBD2 (6 bases). V was shortened by 3 bases and J by 5 bases, with 14 bases between the two germline ends. CDR3 length: 14 residues. CDR1 is DFQATT, CDR2 SNEGSKA, per germline (reference sequence). CDR3 bases: TGCAGTGCTAGTCGGGGGACCTTCAACAATGAGCAGTTCTTC. Translating gives CSASRGTFNNEQFF.

The chain has TRBV20-1 and TRBJ2-3; D remains unclear. V lost 0 bases to trimming and J lost 1 base, with 14 bases between them. CDR3 length: 16 residues. CDR1 is DFQATT, CDR2 SNEGSKA, per germline (reference sequence). CDR3 bases: TGCAGTGCTAGAGATCTACAGCCCCTTGGCACAGATACGCAGTATTTT. This sequence encodes CSARDLQPLGTDTQYF.

The chain uses TRBV20-1 and TRBJ2-7, with D possibly matching TRBD2 (9 bases). CDR1 is DFQATT and CDR2 is SNEGSKA in the germline V gene (reference sequence). This CDR3 is 18 amino acids long. V lost 5 bases, J lost 2 bases, and 28 bases lay in between. CDR3 DNA: TGCAGTGCTCAGTCTGGACAGGGCGGACTAGCGCTTGCCTACGAGCAGTACTTC. Translation gives CSAQSGQGGLALAYEQYF.

The chain combines TRBV27 with TRBJ1-2; D gene unclear. Trimming cost V 6 bases and J 4 bases, with 12 bases left between them. The CDR3 sequence is 13 residues long. Germline CDR1 and CDR2: MNHEY and SMNVEV (reference sequence). CDR3 nucleotide sequence: TGTGCCAGCAGCCAACGACACGGCTATGGCTACACCTTC. Translation gives CASSQRHGYGYTF.

This clonotype was seen a few times. V is TRBV5-1 and J is TRBJ1-1, with a possible D match to TRBD1 (5 bases). Looked up from germline, CDR1 is SGHRS and CDR2 is YFSETQ. The CDR3 sequence is 14 residues long. Trimming took off 0 bases at V and 7 bases at J, with 13 bases between the two ends. The CDR3 loop is CASSLGQGSGEAFF. CDR3 nucleotides: TGCGCCAGCAGCTTGGGTCAGGGTAGCGGTGAAGCTTTCTTT.

This clonotype came up a few times. V usage is TRBV20-1 and J usage is TRBJ2-1, with 9 bases that match TRBD2. Germline CDR1 and CDR2: DFQATT and SNEGSKA (reference sequence). The V and J ends lost 1 base and 5 bases, in that order; junction bases with no gene match: 9. This CDR3 region has 16 residues. The CDR3, as DNA: TGCAGTGCTAGAGGTTTGCGGGAGGGGATCCACAATGAGCAGTTCTTC. It is translated as CSARGLREGIHNEQFF.

This clonotype was counted many times. The CDR3 DNA sequence: TGCGCCAGCAGCTTGGAGCCGGGACTAGCGGGATTCAACGAGCAGTACTTC. Protein sequence: CASSLEPGLAGFNEQYF. The chain carries TRBV5-1 and TRBJ2-7, with 13 bases fitting TRBD2. There are 17 residues in the CDR3. The junction had 8 bases not matched to a gene; V was cut back by 0 bases and J by 5 bases. The germline CDR1 and CDR2 sequences are SGHRS and YFSETQ. Drawing the rest from reference TRBV5-1 and TRBJ2-7, the complete variable domain is KAGVTQTPRYLIKTRGQQVTLSCSPISGHRSVSWYQQTPGQGLQFLFEYFSETQRNKGNFPGRFSGRQFSNSRSEMNVSTLELGDSALYLCASSLEPGLAGFNEQYFGPGTRLTVT.

This clonotype was recorded a few times. The chain has TRBV28 and TRBJ2-4; maybe TRBD1 (5 bases). There are 12 residues in the CDR3. The germline V gene encodes CDR1 MDHEN and CDR2 SYDVKM. V lost 10 bases and J 9 bases, leaving 16 bases between the germline ends. CDR3 coding DNA: TGTGCCACAAAAGGGGTCGGCGGCATTCAGTACTTC. It is translated as CATKGVGGIQYF.

V is TRBV10-2 and J is TRBJ1-1; TRBD1 might be the D (5 bases). The CDR3 consists of 12 residues. Germline CDR1 reads WSHSY; CDR2 reads SAAADI. V lost 10 bases to trimming and J lost 7 bases, with 16 bases between them. CDR3 amino acids: CAIRGTSVEAFF. CDR3 nucleotide sequence: TGCGCCATCCGGGGGACTTCAGTTGAAGCTTTCTTT.

This clonotype came up a few times. V usage is TRBV12-3 or TRBV12-4 and J usage is TRBJ1-5, with D possibly TRBD1 on 5 matching bases. The CDR3 consists of 14 residues. The germline V and J ends were trimmed by 1 base and 5 bases, with 9 bases remaining between them. CDR3 residues: CASSLGQNDQPQHF. CDR3 DNA: TGTGCCAGCAGTTTAGGACAGAACGATCAGCCCCAGCATTTT.

The chain links TRBV13 to TRBJ2-3; 11 bases map to TRBD2. Germline V gives CDR1 PRHDT, CDR2 FYEKMQ (reference sequence). The CDR3 contains 13 residues. The V gene end was trimmed by 10 bases and the J gene end by 6 bases; junction bases not matched to a gene: 6. The CDR3 sequence is CATRLAGLDTQYF. The CDR3 DNA sequence: TGTGCCACCAGACTAGCGGGGTTGGATACGCAGTATTTT.

In its sample, this clonotype was seen many times. The CDR3 sequence: CASSSQGGETEAFF. CDR3 in DNA: TGTGCCAGCAGCTCCCAGGGGGGGGAAACTGAAGCTTTCTTT. The rearrangement uses TRBV5-5 and TRBJ1-1; 7 positions match TRBD1. V lost 3 bases to trimming and J lost 5 bases; unmatched junction nucleotides: 7. The CDR3 has 14 residues. Germline-derived CDR1 and CDR2 are SGHKS and YYEKEE (reference sequence).

The chain carries TRBV5-6 and TRBJ2-7, with 7 bases identical to TRBD1. The trim removed 2 bases at V and 5 bases at J, leaving 4 bases unmatched. Germline CDR1 SGHDT, CDR2 YYEEEE. This CDR3 is 13 amino acids long. The CDR3 loop is CASSFDRANEQYF. In DNA, the CDR3 is TGTGCCAGCAGCTTCGACAGGGCGAACGAGCAGTACTTC. Filled out from reference TRBV5-6 and TRBJ2-7, the complete variable domain reads DAGVTQSPTHLIKTRGQQVTLRCSPKSGHDTVSWYQQALGQGPQFIFQYYEEEERQRGNFPDRFSGHQFPNYSSELNVNALLLGDSALYLCASSFDRANEQYFGPGTRLTVT.

The J gene is TRBJ2-2, the V gene TRBV6-1; TRBD1 aligns across 8 bases. The CDR3 length is 15 residues. Germline V lookup: CDR1 MNHNS, CDR2 SASEGT. The ends lost 5 bases at V and 5 bases at J; junction bases unmatched: 7. CDR3 protein: CASSRRTGPTGELFF. Written as DNA, the CDR3 is TGTGCCAGCAGTAGACGGACAGGGCCGACCGGGGAGCTGTTTTTT.

There are many counts of this clonotype. The CDR3 coding sequence is TGTGCCAGCAGCCACGGGACGGGACAGTCCGGGGAGCAGTACTTC. It translates to CASSHGTGQSGEQYF. V is TRBV3-1 and J is TRBJ2-7, with 7 bases matching TRBD1. Germline trimming cut 3 bases from V and 7 bases from J; bases unmatched to any gene: 12. The CDR3 sequence is 15 residues long. Germline CDR1 LGHDT, CDR2 YNNKEL (reference sequence).

This clonotype occurred many times. V gene TRBV20-1 combines with J gene TRBJ2-3; D remains unclear. Germline-derived CDR1 and CDR2 are DFQATT and SNEGSKA (reference sequence). Deletions cut 5 bases from V and 3 bases from J, with 9 bases between. There are 12 residues in the CDR3. The CDR3 bases are TGCAGTGCTGGGAAAAGGACAGATACGCAGTATTTT. This translates into CSAGKRTDTQYF.

This clonotype was seen only a few times. This chain connects TRBV9 to TRBJ2-3; D perhaps matches TRBD2 (5 bases). Looked up from germline, CDR1 is SGDLS and CDR2 is YYNGEE. Trimming removed 0 bases at V and 0 bases at J, with 8 bases between. The CDR3 length is 15 residues. Here the CDR3 DNA reads TGTGCCAGCAGCGTAGACGGGATCAGCACAGATACGCAGTATTTT. This encodes CASSVDGISTDTQYF.